Below are 18 T cell receptor beta chains sequenced from a single sample in a study of cytomegalovirus exposure and HLA in healthy donors. With 60 Vbeta and 13 Jbeta primers, the PCR was carried out. Profiling relied on immunoSEQ multiplex PCR, and the TCRdb table lists in-frame clones only, not all of them. This table has about 140,000 clones, 60% to 85% appearing once. The specimen sequenced was PBMCs. The source is a male donor in good health and CMV-seronegative.

This CDR3 reads CASSLASGITEAFF. The CDR3 nucleotides are TGTGCCAGCAGCTTGGCGTCCGGGATCACTGAAGCTTTCTTT. This rearrangement joins TRBV5-6 to TRBJ1-1; D is undetermined. The CDR3 length is 14 residues. V was trimmed by 0 bases and J by 4 bases, leaving 10 bases between them. CDR1 is SGHDT, CDR2 YYEEEE, per germline.

CDR3 region: CASSLSEQGGEKLFF. The CDR3 DNA reads as TGTGCCAGTAGTCTCTCAGAACAGGGTGGTGAAAAACTGTTTTTT. V and J are TRBV19 and TRBJ1-4; D may be TRBD1 (6 bases). The CDR3 consists of 15 residues. Germline V lookup: CDR1 LNHDA, CDR2 SQIVND (reference sequence). V was clipped by 5 bases and J by 7 bases, with 17 bases between them.

This sequence joins TRBV19 and TRBJ2-2, with a tentative D call TRBD1 (5 bases). This CDR3 has 13 amino acids. CDR1 is LNHDA and CDR2 is SQIVND in the germline V gene (reference sequence). Trimming removed 5 bases at V and 3 bases at J, with 7 bases between. This CDR3 is CASSLTDTGELFF. The CDR3 DNA follows: TGTGCCAGTAGTCTGACAGACACCGGGGAGCTGTTTTTT.

This chain connects TRBV10-2 to TRBJ1-5; tentatively, D is TRBD1 (6 bases). CDR3 length: 14 amino acids. Per the germline V gene, CDR1 is WSHSY and CDR2 is SAAADI. V lost 0 bases and J lost 7, with 10 bases in between. CDR3 amino acids: CASSESLGAQPQHF. Written as DNA, the CDR3 is TGCGCCAGCAGTGAGTCTTTGGGGGCCCAGCCCCAGCATTTT.

CDR3 region: CASRPGGTGGNEQFF. In DNA, the CDR3 is TGTGCCAGCAGACCCGGGGGGACAGGTGGTAATGAGCAGTTCTTC. The genes are TRBV5-6 and TRBJ2-1; tentative D call: TRBD1 (8 bases). V lost 5 bases and J 7 bases, leaving 19 bases between the germline ends. Germline CDR1 reads SGHDT; CDR2 reads YYEEEE. The CDR3 consists of 15 residues.

The CDR3 loop reads CASSVNRGSTEAFF. In nucleotides, the CDR3 is TGTGCCAGCAGTGTAAACAGGGGGAGCACTGAAGCTTTCTTT. This chain uses TRBV6-4 with TRBJ1-1, with TRBD1 identical over 8 bases. The germline V gene has CDR1 MRHNA and CDR2 SNTAGT. J was trimmed by 4 bases and V by 4 bases; bases with no gene match: 5. The CDR3 is made up of 14 amino acids.

In the case of this clone: The sample carries other DNA sequences with the same CDR3. The chain recombines TRBV7-9 with TRBJ2-1; the match to TRBD1 covers 8 bases. Germline assignment: CDR1 SEHNR and CDR2 FQNEAQ (reference sequence). This CDR3 spans 15 amino acids. The trim removed 6 bases at V and 5 bases at J, leaving 9 bases unmatched. As DNA, the CDR3 is TGTGCCAGCAGTTTATGGACAGGGTTAAACAATGAGCAGTTCTTC. This translates into CASSLWTGLNNEQFF.

The gene calls are TRBV6-5 and TRBJ2-7, with D possibly being TRBD2 (5 bases). Per the germline V gene, CDR1 is MNHEY and CDR2 is SVGAGI. V dropped 6 bases and J dropped 0 bases, with 12 bases sitting between them. The CDR3 extends over 14 amino acids. For the CDR3, the DNA is TGTGCCAGCAGAACGTCGGGAAGCTCCTACGAGCAGTACTTC. Translated, it gives CASRTSGSSYEQYF.

This rearrangement joins TRBV7-2 to TRBJ1-1; TRBD1 aligns across 8 bases. Trimming cost V 1 base and J 2 bases; bases outside gene matches: 3. The CDR3 runs to 15 residues. CDR1 and CDR2 (germline): SGHTA, FQGNSA. CDR3 bases: TGTGCCAGCAGCTTAGTCGCAGGGGGCAACACTGAAGCTTTCTTT. It specifies CASSLVAGGNTEAFF. Complete variable domain (other parts from reference TRBV7-2 and TRBJ1-1): GAGVSQSPSNKVTEKGKDVELRCDPISGHTALYWYRQSLGQGLEFLIYFQGNSAPDKSGLPSDRFSAERTGGSVSTLTIQRTQQEDSAVYLCASSLVAGGNTEAFFGQGTRLTVV.

V usage is TRBV4-3 and J usage is TRBJ2-1, with 8 bases aligning to TRBD2. The V gene's germline CDR1 is LGHNA and CDR2 YSLEER. Losses at the gene ends were 0 bases for V and 10 bases for J; bases not matched to a gene: 5. The CDR3 is 14 residues long. Here the CDR3 DNA reads TGCGCCAGCAGCCAAGATGGGCTAGCGGGCGAGCAGTTCTTC. Its protein product is CASSQDGLAGEQFF.

The chain uses TRBV2 and TRBJ2-6; D may be TRBD1 (6 bases). The V and J ends lost 6 bases and 0 bases respectively, with 9 bases between them. Looked up from germline, CDR1 is SNHLY and CDR2 is FYNNEI. The CDR3 length is 15 residues. DNA for the CDR3: TGTGCCAGCAGAACAGGGTACTCTGGGGCCAACGTCCTGACTTTC. Its protein is CASRTGYSGANVLTF.

V usage is TRBV7-3 and J usage is TRBJ2-2; TRBD2 agrees at 8 bases. The CDR3 runs 15 residues. Unmatched junction bases numbered 11, after V lost 7 bases and J lost 7 bases. Looked up from germline, CDR1 is SGHTA and CDR2 is FQGTGA. Here the CDR3 DNA reads TGTGCCAGCAAGGTGTCGGCGGGGGGCCACGGGGAGCTGTTTTTT. This gives the protein CASKVSAGGHGELFF.

The chain combines TRBV7-9 with TRBJ2-3, with 10 bases that match TRBD2. The CDR3 has 16 residues. V shed 6 bases, J shed 4 bases, and the junction held 10 bases outside the gene matches. The germline V gene encodes CDR1 SEHNR and CDR2 FQNEAQ (reference sequence). The CDR3: CASSHPAGGGADTQYF. The CDR3, as DNA: TGTGCCAGCAGTCACCCAGCGGGAGGGGGGGCAGATACGCAGTATTTT.

This clone appeared a few times. V usage is TRBV29-1 and J usage is TRBJ1-1; D is unclear. V was clipped by 1 base and J by 3 bases, with 15 bases between them. CDR1 and CDR2 from the germline V gene are SQVTM and ANQGSEA. This CDR3 has 15 amino acids. The CDR3 here is CSVEGRNSRDTEAFF. The DNA for the CDR3 is TGCAGCGTTGAAGGAAGGAACTCGCGGGACACTGAAGCTTTCTTT. The full variable domain, its missing parts supplied by reference TRBV29-1 and TRBJ1-1, is SAVISQKPSRDICQRGTSLTIQCQVDSQVTMMFWYRQQPGQSLTLIATANQGSEATYESGFVIDKFPISRPNLTFSTLTVSNMSPEDSSIYLCSVEGRNSRDTEAFFGQGTRLTVV.

This clone has only a few counts. V usage is TRBV7-2 and J usage is TRBJ2-7; 10 nucleotides align to TRBD2. The CDR3 spans 15 residues. Germline assignment: CDR1 SGHTA and CDR2 FQGNSA. V was pared by 5 bases and J by 0 bases, with 4 bases of the junction left unmatched. CDR3 in DNA: TGTGCCAGCAGCCGTAGCGGGGGGAGCTCCTACGAGCAGTACTTC. This codes for CASSRSGGSSYEQYF. Full variable domain (remainder filled in from reference TRBV7-2 and TRBJ2-7): GAGVSQSPSNKVTEKGKDVELRCDPISGHTALYWYRQSLGQGLEFLIYFQGNSAPDKSGLPSDRFSAERTGGSVSTLTIQRTQQEDSAVYLCASSRSGGSSYEQYFGPGTRLTVT.

This clone was detected only a few times. The genes are TRBV18 and TRBJ2-7, with 10 nucleotides matching TRBD2. J was trimmed by 4 bases and V by 4 bases; bases with no gene match: 7. Germline V gives CDR1 KGHSH, CDR2 LQKENI. This CDR3 comprises 15 residues. In nucleotides, the CDR3 is TGTGCCAGCTCACGACCCGGGACTAGCGCGTACGAGCAGTACTTC. It specifies CASSRPGTSAYEQYF. Drawing the rest from reference TRBV18 and TRBJ2-7, the complete variable domain is NAGVMQNPRHLVRRRGQEARLRCSPMKGHSHVYWYRQLPEEGLKFMVYLQKENIIDESGMPKERFSAEFPKEGPSILRIQQVVRGDSAAYFCASSRPGTSAYEQYFGPGTRLTVT.

This clone was detected only a few times. This chain links TRBV30 with TRBJ1-3, with D perhaps matching TRBD1 (6 bases). The CDR3 sequence is 14 residues long. The germline V gene has CDR1 GTSNPN and CDR2 SVGIG (reference sequence). V lost 2 bases and J lost 0, with 8 bases in between. CDR3: CAWSRGGSGNTIYF. The CDR3, as DNA: TGTGCCTGGAGTCGAGGGGGCTCTGGAAACACCATATATTTT.

This chain's CDR3 is CASSLRASSTDTQYF. As DNA, the CDR3 is TGCGCCAGCAGCTTGCGTGCCAGTAGCACAGATACGCAGTATTTT. The rearrangement links TRBV5-1 to TRBJ2-3, with D unclear. In germline, CDR1 is SGHRS, CDR2 YFSETQ. The CDR3 runs to 15 residues. V dropped 1 base and J dropped 0 bases, with 9 bases sitting between them. Looking up the rest from reference TRBV5-1 and TRBJ2-3 gives the full variable domain: KAGVTQTPRYLIKTRGQQVTLSCSPISGHRSVSWYQQTPGQGLQFLFEYFSETQRNKGNFPGRFSGRQFSNSRSEMNVSTLELGDSALYLCASSLRASSTDTQYFGPGTRLTVL.